This TCR beta chain was retrieved from a study of response to subunit inactivated influenza vaccine. General study findings and limits: Each seasonal flu vaccination may recruit only limited new T cells, authors suggested.

MiXCR, run by TCRdb on the RT-PCR reads, gives a single entry per CDR3 protein. The table shows 800,000 or so distinct CDR3 sequences, with around 20% occurring only once. V shed 1 base and J 5 bases; nucleotides not matched to a gene: 4. The CDR3 consists of 15 residues. From germline, CDR1 is SGHRS and CDR2 YFSETQ. This clonotype has just a few counts. Its antigen is unidentified. This rearrangement joins TRBV5-1 to TRBJ2-2; 8 nucleotides match TRBD1. The material sequenced was PBMCs from blood, taken around 5 days after vaccination. This receptor was obtained from a man aged 50-59 years who received an inactivated influenza vaccine. For the CDR3, the DNA is TGCGCCAGCAGCTTGCAGGGGGCTGAGACCGGGGAGCTGTTTTTT. It encodes CASSLQGAETGELFF.